A selection of T cell receptor beta chains follows, all from one sample in a study of blood T cell repertoires in COVID-19. Assay used: immunoSEQ multiplex PCR; TCRdb lists only in-frame clones, some missing. The profile shows about 210,000 clones, roughly 86% of them singletons. The sample taken for sequencing was peripheral blood. These receptors were taken from a woman aged 35 to 49 with acute or convalescent COVID-19. The CDR3 runs from the conserved cysteine through the conserved F or W. A D gene is named only where the DNA matches it firmly. The size field is filled for only some rows; it gives once, few, many or a size class.

size	D	V	J	length	DNA	CDR3
NA	NA	TRBV7-6	TRBJ2-3	16	TGTGCCAGCAGCTCAACGACGGGACTTGCAACAGATACGCAGTATTTT	CASSSTTGLATDTQYF
once	TRBD1	TRBV5-1	TRBJ2-7	15	TGCGCCAGCAGCACCCCGGGACAGGGGCTACGGGAGCAGTACTTC	CASSTPGQGLREQYF
NA	NA	TRBV5-1	TRBJ2-3	14	TGCGCCAGCAGCTTGGTAGAAGCTCCAGATACGCAGTATTTT	CASSLVEAPDTQYF
NA	NA	TRBV6-5	TRBJ1-2	14	TGTGCCAGCAGGCCAGGCACAGGGAGAAATGGCTACACCTTC	CASRPGTGRNGYTF
NA	NA	TRBV3-1/TRBV3-2	TRBJ2-4	16	TGTGCCAGCAGCCCCCGGGTCGGGGTGGGCAAAAACATTCAGTACTTC	CASSPRVGVGKNIQYF
NA	TRBD2	TRBV4-3	TRBJ2-1	16	TGCGCCAGCAGCCAAGATCTTCTAGCGGGAATGTATGAGCAGTTCTTC	CASSQDLLAGMYEQFF
NA	NA	TRBV7-6	TRBJ1-3	17	TGTGCCAGCGGCAGGGCCCCCGGACGAAGCTCTGGAAACACCATATATTTT	CASGRAPGRSSGNTIYF
NA	NA	TRBV14	TRBJ1-1	14	TGTGCCAGCAGCCAAGTGGCTGGAGGAACCGGAGCTTTCTTT	CASSQVAGGTGAFF
few	TRBD1	TRBV7-3	TRBJ1-1	13	TGTGCCAGCAGCTTCAGGGGGGCGAGTGAAGCTTTCTTT	CASSFRGASEAFF
once	TRBD1	TRBV6-5	TRBJ1-6	15	TGTGCCAGCAGCTGGGGGCCAGGGGGGAATTCACCCCTCCACTTT	CASSWGPGGNSPLHF
NA	TRBD1	TRBV3-1/TRBV3-2	TRBJ2-1	17	TGTGCCAGCAGCCAAGATCTGGGGACAGGCTCCTACAATGAGCAGTTCTTC	CASSQDLGTGSYNEQFF
NA	TRBD1	TRBV9	TRBJ2-7	16	TGTGCCATCAGCGTAGATGACAGGGGGATATCCTACGAGCAGTACTTC	CAISVDDRGISYEQYF
NA	TRBD1	TRBV29-1	TRBJ2-7	14	TGCAGCGTAAAGGGACAGGGGTCTTCCTACGAGCAGTACTTC	CSVKGQGSSYEQYF
NA	NA	TRBV27	TRBJ2-1	13	TGTGCCAGCAGATCACTAGCTTACAATGAGCAGTTCTTC	CASRSLAYNEQFF
NA	NA	TRBV11-3	TRBJ2-7	14	TGTGCCAGCAGCTTAGGGGCCAGCTCCTACGAGCAGTACTTC	CASSLGASSYEQYF
NA	TRBD2	TRBV19	TRBJ2-2	19	TGTGCCAGTCTACGAGCAACGACTAGCGGGGGGGGACACACCGGGGAGCTGTTTTTT	CASLRATTSGGGHTGELFF
NA	TRBD1	TRBV2	TRBJ2-1	15	TGTGCCAGCAGTAAAGACAGGGCCTCCTACAATGAGCAGTTCTTC	CASSKDRASYNEQFF
NA	NA	TRBV5-6	TRBJ1-1	16	TGTGCCAGCAGCTTGGTGGAAAATGGGAGGACCACTGAAGCTTTCTTT	CASSLVENGRTTEAFF
NA	NA	TRBV6-5	TRBJ1-2	13	TGTGCCAGCAGTTACGGAGTTAACTATGGCTACACCTTC	CASSYGVNYGYTF
NA	NA	TRBV11-2	TRBJ1-1	14	TGTGCCAGCAGCTTATGGACAGCGAACACTGAAGCTTTCTTT	CASSLWTANTEAFF
NA	TRBD1	TRBV6-5	TRBJ1-6	14	TGTGCCAGCAGTCGACAGGGATTGGTTTCACCCCTCCACTTT	CASSRQGLVSPLHF
few	NA	TRBV6-5	TRBJ1-5	14	TGTGCCAGCAGCTTAGAGAAGAGCAATCAGCCCCAGCATTTT	CASSLEKSNQPQHF
NA	TRBD1	TRBV27	TRBJ1-2	14	TGTGCCAGCAGTTTCCCCGGACAGGTTGGGGGCTACACCTTC	CASSFPGQVGGYTF
NA	NA	TRBV19	TRBJ2-5	15	TGTGCCAGCGGGCCCAGCGGGCCCGGCGAGGAGACCCAGTACTTC	CASGPSGPGEETQYF
NA	TRBD2	TRBV19	TRBJ2-3	15	TGTGCCAGTAGCCCAGCGGGGGGGCCAGGAGATACGCAGTATTTT	CASSPAGGPGDTQYF
NA	NA	TRBV2	TRBJ2-2	15	TGTGCCAGCAGTGGGCAGGATGAGAACACCGGGGAGCTGTTTTTT	CASSGQDENTGELFF
NA	TRBD2	TRBV5-1	TRBJ2-5	17	TGCGCCAGCAGCTTGGAGGGCCTAGCGGGAGGGGAGGAGACCCAGTACTTC	CASSLEGLAGGEETQYF
NA	NA	TRBV4-3	TRBJ1-1	17	TGCGCCAGCAGCCAAGAAGGGTTCTTAGGGGTGTACACTGAAGCTTTCTTT	CASSQEGFLGVYTEAFF
NA	TRBD1	TRBV19	TRBJ2-5	16	TGTGCCAGTACCCGAACGGGGACAGGGGGCGCGGAGACCCAGTACTTC	CASTRTGTGGAETQYF
NA	NA	TRBV12-2	TRBJ1-1	13	TGTGCAAGTCGCTCGACAGGGGAAGGTGAAGCTTTCTTT	CASRSTGEGEAFF
NA	NA	TRBV27	TRBJ1-1	13	TGTGCCAGCTCGACCCGGGGGGGCCCGGATGCTTTCTTT	CASSTRGGPDAFF
NA	NA	TRBV4-1	TRBJ1-1	19	TGCGCCAGCAGCCTCAGGGAGGGTAAGCGTTTTGGCGTGAGGACTGAAGCTTTCTTT	CASSLREGKRFGVRTEAFF
NA	TRBD2	TRBV6-2/TRBV6-3	TRBJ2-3	14	TGTGCCAGCAGTATGCTTGGGACTAGGGATACGCAGTATTTT	CASSMLGTRDTQYF
once	TRBD1	TRBV7-2	TRBJ2-7	17	TGTGCCAGCAGCTTAGTAGGGGGACAGGGAATTGCCTACGAGCAGTACTTC	CASSLVGGQGIAYEQYF
NA	TRBD1	TRBV3-1/TRBV3-2	TRBJ1-4	16	TGTGCCAGCAGCCCCTTGGGGCAGGGGGATAATGAAAAACTGTTTTTT	CASSPLGQGDNEKLFF
NA	NA	TRBV7-9	TRBJ1-1	13	TGTGCCAGCAGCTTAGGACAGAACACTGAAGCTTTCTTT	CASSLGQNTEAFF
few	TRBD2	TRBV7-3	TRBJ2-1	16	TGTGCCAGCAGCCTCCAAGCGGGGGACTCCTACAATGAGCAGTTCTTC	CASSLQAGDSYNEQFF
NA	TRBD1	TRBV19	TRBJ1-5	12	TGTGCCAGCCAGGACAGGGTTTGGACCCAGCATTTT	CASQDRVWTQHF
NA	NA	TRBV3-1/TRBV3-2	TRBJ2-7	12	TGTGCCAGCAGCCATTCCGATTCGGGGCAGTACTTC	CASSHSDSGQYF
NA	NA	TRBV6-5	TRBJ2-3	14	TGTGCCAGCAGCTCGTCACTTAGCACAGATACGCAGTATTTT	CASSSSLSTDTQYF
NA	TRBD1	TRBV27	TRBJ1-2	14	TGTGCCAGCAGTTTCACGGACAGGGAAGATGGCTACACCTTC	CASSFTDREDGYTF
NA	TRBD1	TRBV6-5	TRBJ1-1	14	TGTGCCAGCATGATTGACAGGGTAAACACTGAAGCTTTCTTT	CASMIDRVNTEAFF